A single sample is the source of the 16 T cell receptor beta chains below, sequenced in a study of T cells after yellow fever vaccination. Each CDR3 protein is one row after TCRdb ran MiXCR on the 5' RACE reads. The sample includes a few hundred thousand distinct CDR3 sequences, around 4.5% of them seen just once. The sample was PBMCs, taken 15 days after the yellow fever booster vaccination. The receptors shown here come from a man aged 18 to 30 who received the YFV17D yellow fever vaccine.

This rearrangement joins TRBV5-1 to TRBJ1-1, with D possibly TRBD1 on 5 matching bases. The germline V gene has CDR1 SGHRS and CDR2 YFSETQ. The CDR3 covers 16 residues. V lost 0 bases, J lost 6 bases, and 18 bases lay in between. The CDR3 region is CASSLGGVVKGPEAFF. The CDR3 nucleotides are TGCGCCAGCAGCTTGGGGGGGGTGGTAAAGGGACCTGAAGCTTTCTTT.

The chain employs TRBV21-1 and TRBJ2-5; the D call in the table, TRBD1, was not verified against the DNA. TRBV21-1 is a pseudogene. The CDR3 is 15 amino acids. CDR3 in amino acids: CASSKEGEGAETQYF. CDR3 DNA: TGTGCCAGCAGCAAAGAGGGTGAGGGGGCAGAGACCCAGTACTTC.

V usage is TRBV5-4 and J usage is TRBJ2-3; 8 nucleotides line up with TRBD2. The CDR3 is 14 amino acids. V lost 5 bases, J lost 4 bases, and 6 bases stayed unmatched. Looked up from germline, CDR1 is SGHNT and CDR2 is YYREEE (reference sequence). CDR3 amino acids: CASSSREGADTQYF. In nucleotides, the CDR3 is TGTGCCAGCAGTAGCCGGGAGGGGGCAGATACGCAGTATTTT.

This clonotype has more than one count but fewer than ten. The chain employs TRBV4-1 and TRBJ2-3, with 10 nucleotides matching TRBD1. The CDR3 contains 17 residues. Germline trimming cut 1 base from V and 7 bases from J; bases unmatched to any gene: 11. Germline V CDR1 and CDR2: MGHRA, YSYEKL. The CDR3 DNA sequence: TGCGCCAGCAGCCAAGGACCGGGACAGGGGACGAGGAATACGCAGTATTTT. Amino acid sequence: CASSQGPGQGTRNTQYF.

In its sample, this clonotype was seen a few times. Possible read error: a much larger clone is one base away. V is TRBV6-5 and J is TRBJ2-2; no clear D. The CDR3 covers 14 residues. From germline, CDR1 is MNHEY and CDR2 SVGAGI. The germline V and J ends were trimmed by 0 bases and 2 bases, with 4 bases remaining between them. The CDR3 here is CASSYSPNTGELFF. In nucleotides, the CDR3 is TGTGCCAGCAGTTACTCCCCTAACACCGGGGAGCTGTTTTTT.

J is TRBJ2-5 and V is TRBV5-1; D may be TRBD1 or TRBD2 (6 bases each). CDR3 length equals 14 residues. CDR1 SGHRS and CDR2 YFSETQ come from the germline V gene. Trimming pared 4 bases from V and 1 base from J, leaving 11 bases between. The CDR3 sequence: CASSRGDPQETQYF. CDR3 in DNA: TGCGCCAGCAGCAGGGGGGACCCCCAAGAGACCCAGTACTTC.

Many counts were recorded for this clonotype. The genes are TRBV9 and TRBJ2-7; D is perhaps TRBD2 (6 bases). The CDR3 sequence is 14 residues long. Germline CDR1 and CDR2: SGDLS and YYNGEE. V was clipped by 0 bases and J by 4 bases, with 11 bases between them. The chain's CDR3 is CASSVGEERYEQYF. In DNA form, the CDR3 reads TGTGCCAGCAGCGTAGGGGAGGAGAGGTACGAGCAGTACTTC.

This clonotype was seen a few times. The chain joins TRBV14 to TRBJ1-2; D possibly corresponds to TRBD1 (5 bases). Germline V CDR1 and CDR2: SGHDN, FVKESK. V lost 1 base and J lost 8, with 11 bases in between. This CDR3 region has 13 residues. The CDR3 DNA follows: TGTGCCAGCAGCCAAGTCCAGGGAGGAGGCTACACCTTC. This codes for CASSQVQGGGYTF.

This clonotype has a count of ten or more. The CDR3: CSARGGAKQPQHF. In nucleotides, the CDR3 is TGCAGTGCTAGGGGCGGAGCAAAGCAGCCCCAGCATTTT. V and J are TRBV20-1 and TRBJ1-5, with no clear D. The V and J ends lost 3 bases and 7 bases respectively, with 13 bases between them. The CDR3 contains 13 residues. In germline, CDR1 is DFQATT, CDR2 SNEGSKA (reference sequence).

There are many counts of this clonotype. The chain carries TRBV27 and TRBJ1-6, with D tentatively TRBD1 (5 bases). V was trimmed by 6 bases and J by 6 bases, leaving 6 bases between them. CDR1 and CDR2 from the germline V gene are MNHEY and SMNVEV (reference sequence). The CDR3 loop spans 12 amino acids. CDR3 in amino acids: CASRQANSPLHF. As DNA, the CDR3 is TGTGCCAGCAGACAGGCTAATTCACCCCTCCACTTT.

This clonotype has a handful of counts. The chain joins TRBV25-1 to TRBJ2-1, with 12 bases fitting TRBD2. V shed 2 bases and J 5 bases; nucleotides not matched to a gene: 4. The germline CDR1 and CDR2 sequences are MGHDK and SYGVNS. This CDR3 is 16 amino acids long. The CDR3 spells CASSERTSGAHNEQFF. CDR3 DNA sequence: TGTGCCAGCAGTGAACGGACTAGCGGGGCTCACAATGAGCAGTTCTTC.

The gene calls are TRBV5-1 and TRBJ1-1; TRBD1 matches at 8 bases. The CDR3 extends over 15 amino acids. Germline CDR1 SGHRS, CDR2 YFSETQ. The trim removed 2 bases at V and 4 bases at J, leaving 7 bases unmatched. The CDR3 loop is CASSFSTGGSTEAFF. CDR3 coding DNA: TGCGCCAGCAGCTTTTCTACAGGGGGATCCACTGAAGCTTTCTTT.

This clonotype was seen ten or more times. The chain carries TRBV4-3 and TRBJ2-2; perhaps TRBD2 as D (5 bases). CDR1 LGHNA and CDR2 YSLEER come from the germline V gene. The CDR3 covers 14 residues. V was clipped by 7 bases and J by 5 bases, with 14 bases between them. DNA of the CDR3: TGCGCCAGCACGTCGGCCTGCGGGACCGGGGAGCTGTTTTTT. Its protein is CASTSACGTGELFF.

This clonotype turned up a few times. The CDR3 DNA reads TGTGCCAGTAGTAAGATGGTTAATGAGCAGTTCTTC. This codes for CASSKMVNEQFF. The chain uses TRBV19 and TRBJ2-1, with D uncertain. Germline lookup yields CDR1 LNHDA and CDR2 SQIVND (reference sequence). The CDR3 covers 12 residues. Trimming removed 4 bases from V and 7 bases from J, with 8 bases in between.

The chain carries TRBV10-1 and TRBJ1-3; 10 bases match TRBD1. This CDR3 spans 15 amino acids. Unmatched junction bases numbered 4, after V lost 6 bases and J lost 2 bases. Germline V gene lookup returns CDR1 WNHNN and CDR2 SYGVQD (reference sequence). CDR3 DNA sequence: TGCGCCAGCAGGGGACAGGGGAGTCCTGGAAACACCATATATTTT. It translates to CASRGQGSPGNTIYF.

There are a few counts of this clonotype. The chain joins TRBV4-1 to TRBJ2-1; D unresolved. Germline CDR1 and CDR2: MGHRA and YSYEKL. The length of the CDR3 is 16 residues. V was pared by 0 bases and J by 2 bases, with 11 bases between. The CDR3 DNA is TGCGCCAGCAGCCAAGATTGGTCGCGCACCTACAATGAGCAGTTCTTC. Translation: CASSQDWSRTYNEQFF.